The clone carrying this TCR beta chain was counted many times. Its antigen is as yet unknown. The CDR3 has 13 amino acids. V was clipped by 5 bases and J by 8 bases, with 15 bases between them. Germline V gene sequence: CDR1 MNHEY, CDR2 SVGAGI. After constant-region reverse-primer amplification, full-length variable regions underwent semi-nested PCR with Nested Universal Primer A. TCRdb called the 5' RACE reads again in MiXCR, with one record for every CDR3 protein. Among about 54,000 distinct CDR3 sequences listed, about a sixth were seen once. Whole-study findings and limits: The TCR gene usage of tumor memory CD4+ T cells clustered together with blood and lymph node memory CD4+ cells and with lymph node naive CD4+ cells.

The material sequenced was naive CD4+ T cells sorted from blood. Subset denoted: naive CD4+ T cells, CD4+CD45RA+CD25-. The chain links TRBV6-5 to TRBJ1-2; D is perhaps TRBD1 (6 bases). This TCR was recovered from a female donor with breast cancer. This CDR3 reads CASSKGGNMGYTF. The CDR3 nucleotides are TGTGCCAGCAGTAAGGGGGGTAATATGGGCTACACCTTC.